This TCR beta chain was profiled in a study of blood T cell repertoires in COVID-19. This clone was seen a handful of times. CDR1 and CDR2 (germline): LNHDA, SQIVND (reference sequence). The CDR3 consists of 15 residues. Trimming at V came to 5 bases and at J to 3 bases, leaving 4 bases not matched to a gene. Sequencing used immunoSEQ multiplex PCR; TCRdb keeps in-frame clones, though not all of them. The sample has 55,000 or so clones; approximately 90% are singletons. This TCR came from a man in his forties or fifties with acute or convalescent COVID-19. The sequenced sample was peripheral blood. The chain uses TRBV19 and TRBJ1-4; 9 bases map to TRBD1. CDR3 sequence: CASSEDRGPNEKLFF. DNA for the CDR3: TGTGCCAGTAGTGAGGACAGGGGCCCTAATGAAAAACTGTTTTTT.